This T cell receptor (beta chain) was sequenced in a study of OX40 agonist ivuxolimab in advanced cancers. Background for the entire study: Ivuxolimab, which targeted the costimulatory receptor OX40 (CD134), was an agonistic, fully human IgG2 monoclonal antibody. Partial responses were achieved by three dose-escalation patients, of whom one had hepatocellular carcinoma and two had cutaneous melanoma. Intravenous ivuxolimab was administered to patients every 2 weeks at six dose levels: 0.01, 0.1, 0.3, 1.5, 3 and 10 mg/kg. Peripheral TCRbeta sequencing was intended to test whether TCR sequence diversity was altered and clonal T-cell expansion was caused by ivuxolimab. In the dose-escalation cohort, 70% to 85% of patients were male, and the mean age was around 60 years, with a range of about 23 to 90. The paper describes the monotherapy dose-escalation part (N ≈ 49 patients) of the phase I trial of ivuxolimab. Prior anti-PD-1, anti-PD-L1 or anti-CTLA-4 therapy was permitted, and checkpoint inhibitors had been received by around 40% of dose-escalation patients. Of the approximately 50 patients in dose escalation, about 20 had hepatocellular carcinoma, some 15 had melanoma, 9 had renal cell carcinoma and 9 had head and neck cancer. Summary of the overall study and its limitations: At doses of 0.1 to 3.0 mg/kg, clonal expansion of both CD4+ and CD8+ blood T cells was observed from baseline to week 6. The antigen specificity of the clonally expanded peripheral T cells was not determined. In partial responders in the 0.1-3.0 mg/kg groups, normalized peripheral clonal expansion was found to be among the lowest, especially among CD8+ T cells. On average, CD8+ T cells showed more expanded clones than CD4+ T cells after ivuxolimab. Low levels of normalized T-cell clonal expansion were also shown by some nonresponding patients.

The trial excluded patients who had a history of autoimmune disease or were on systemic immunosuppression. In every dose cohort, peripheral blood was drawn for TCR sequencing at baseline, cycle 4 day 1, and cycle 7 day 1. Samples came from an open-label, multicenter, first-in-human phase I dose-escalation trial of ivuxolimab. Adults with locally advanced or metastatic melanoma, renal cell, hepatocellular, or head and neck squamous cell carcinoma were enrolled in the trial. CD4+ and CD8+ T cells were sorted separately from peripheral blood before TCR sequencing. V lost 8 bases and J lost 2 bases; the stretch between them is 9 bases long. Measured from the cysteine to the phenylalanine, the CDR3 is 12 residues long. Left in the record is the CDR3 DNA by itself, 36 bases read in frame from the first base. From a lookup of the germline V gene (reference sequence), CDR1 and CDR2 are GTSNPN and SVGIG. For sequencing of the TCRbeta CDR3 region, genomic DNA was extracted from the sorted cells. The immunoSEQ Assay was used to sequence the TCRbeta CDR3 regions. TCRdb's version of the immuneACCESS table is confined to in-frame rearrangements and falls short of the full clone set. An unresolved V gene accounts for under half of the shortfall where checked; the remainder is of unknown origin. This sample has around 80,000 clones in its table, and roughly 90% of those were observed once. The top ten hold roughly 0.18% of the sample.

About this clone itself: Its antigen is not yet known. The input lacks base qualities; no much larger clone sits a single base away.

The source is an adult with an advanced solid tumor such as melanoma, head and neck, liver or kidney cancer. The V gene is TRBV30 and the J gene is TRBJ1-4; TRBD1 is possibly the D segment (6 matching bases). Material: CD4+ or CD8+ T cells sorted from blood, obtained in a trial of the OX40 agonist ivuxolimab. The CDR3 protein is CAAQGTNEKLFF. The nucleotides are TGTGCCGCACAGGGTACTAATGAAAAACTGTTTTTT.